This T cell receptor beta chain is drawn from a study of T cell repertoires in cytomegalovirus infection. Overall study: Matching HLA type and CMV infection were both indicated by public TCR beta signatures. Study outcomes and limitations: Dominating the ex vivo response were HLA-C-restricted CMV-specific TCR beta clonotypes.

The CDR3 is 15 amino acids. V lost 0 bases, J lost 1 base, and 13 bases lay in between. The germline V gene has CDR1 DFQATT and CDR2 SNEGSKA (reference sequence). Via MiXCR, TCRdb re-called the reads, giving one row per CDR3 protein. Here the sample spans roughly 300,000 distinct CDR3 sequences, about 25% being singletons. This clonotype appeared a few times. Its antigen is undetermined. This chain uses TRBV20-1 with TRBJ2-7; D remains ambiguous. Sequencing used PBMCs. This sequence originates from a human donor in good health (CMV status not recorded). Some clones in this sample may be carry-over from other donors' samples. The CDR3 region is CSARDLRETSYEQYF. The CDR3 nucleotides are TGCAGTGCTAGAGATTTACGCGAGACATCCTACGAGCAGTACTTC.